Presented here are 7 T cell receptor beta chains from one specimen sequenced in a study of breast tumors, draining lymph nodes, adjacent tissues. The lymph nodes were axillary draining lymph nodes from breast cancer patients. TCRdb used MiXCR to reprocess the multiplex PCR reads, holding one entry per CDR3 protein. The sample shows about 230,000 distinct CDR3 sequences, about 34% of them seen only once. Sequences were obtained from axillary lymph node tissue. All receptors come from a female donor with breast cancer. Some clones in this sample may be carry-over from other donors' samples.

Many counts were recorded for this clonotype. The CDR3 spells CASSLARSMGQPQHF. The DNA for the CDR3 is TGTGCCAGCAGCTTAGCTCGGAGTATGGGCCAGCCCCAGCATTTT. This rearrangement joins TRBV7-2 to TRBJ1-5; D unclear. The V gene's germline CDR1 is SGHTA and CDR2 FQGNSA. Trimming removed 0 bases at V and 7 bases at J, with 13 bases between. This CDR3 has 15 amino acids.

Comments on this clonotype: A clone one base away is much larger, so this may be a read error. The chain combines TRBV27 with TRBJ2-1; D gene uncertain. CDR3 length: 11 amino acids. Germline CDR1 MNHEY, CDR2 SMNVEV (reference sequence). Deletions cut 4 bases from V and 10 bases from J, with 8 bases between. Written as DNA, the CDR3 is TGTGCCAGCAGTTGGAGCAGCGAGCAGTTCTTC. Amino acids: CASSWSSEQFF.

This clonotype was picked up many times. V and J are TRBV5-1 and TRBJ1-5, with a tentative D call TRBD1 (5 bases). The germline CDR1 and CDR2 sequences are SGHRS and YFSETQ. The V gene lost 4 bases and the J gene lost 5 bases, with 13 bases spanning the gap. The length of the CDR3 is 14 residues. Written as DNA, the CDR3 is TGCGCCAGCAGCCCGGTGGGGGGAGATCAGCCCCAGCATTTT. It is translated as CASSPVGGDQPQHF. The variable domain in full, with the rest retrieved from reference TRBV5-1 and TRBJ1-5, is KAGVTQTPRYLIKTRGQQVTLSCSPISGHRSVSWYQQTPGQGLQFLFEYFSETQRNKGNFPGRFSGRQFSNSRSEMNVSTLELGDSALYLCASSPVGGDQPQHFGDGTRLSIL.

This chain uses TRBV15 with TRBJ1-5; 7 bases fit TRBD1. Germline CDR1 is LNHNV and CDR2 is YYDKDF (reference sequence). The J segment lost 5 bases and the V segment lost 1 base, leaving 5 bases of the junction unmatched. The CDR3 extends over 15 amino acids. The CDR3: CATSRGQGLHQPQHF. The DNA for the CDR3 is TGTGCCACCAGCAGAGGACAGGGTTTACATCAGCCCCAGCATTTT. Combining the CDR3 with reference TRBV15 and TRBJ1-5 gives the whole variable domain DAMVIQNPRYQVTQFGKPVTLSCSQTLNHNVMYWYQQKSSQAPKLLFHYYDKDFNNEADTPDNFQSRRPNTSFCFLDIRSPGLGDTAMYLCATSRGQGLHQPQHFGDGTRLSIL.

This clonotype was counted at least ten times. The rearrangement uses TRBV11-2 and TRBJ2-1; TRBD1 or TRBD2 may be the D gene (5 bases each). V gave up 0 bases and J gave up 8 bases, with 8 bases separating them. Germline values: CDR1 SGHAT, CDR2 FQNNGV. This CDR3 contains 13 residues. CDR3 nucleotide sequence: TGTGCCAGCAGCTTAGAAAGGGGAGATGAGCAGTTCTTC. It encodes CASSLERGDEQFF.

The genes are TRBV4-3 and TRBJ2-4; D is ambiguous. Germline V lookup: CDR1 LGHNA, CDR2 YSLEER. The CDR3 runs to 13 residues. The ends were cut back, 3 bases at V and 2 bases at J, with 5 bases in the middle. The CDR3 DNA reads TGCGCCAGCAGCCATGCAACCAAAAACATTCAGTACTTC. Protein: CASSHATKNIQYF.

This clonotype was seen a few times. The chain has TRBV5-1 and TRBJ1-1; D ambiguous. This CDR3 region has 15 residues. CDR1 and CDR2 from the germline V gene are SGHRS and YFSETQ. Deletions cut 0 bases from V and 1 base from J, with 10 bases between. The DNA of the CDR3 is TGCGCCAGCAGCTTGGAGAGGGCACCGAACACTGAAGCTTTCTTT. Protein: CASSLERAPNTEAFF.